A selection of T cell receptor beta chains follows, all from one sample in a study of CD8 T cells in Susac syndrome. In TCRdb, the immunoSEQ multiplex PCR reads were re-called with MiXCR into one record per CDR3 protein. The repertoire holds hundreds of thousands of distinct CDR3 sequences, with almost 97% as singletons. The sequenced sample consisted of CD4+ T cells from PBMCs. The receptors shown here come from a human donor with Susac syndrome. The CDR3 runs from the conserved cysteine through the conserved F or W. A D gene is named only where the DNA matches it firmly. Size tells how often a clone was seen (once, few, many) or the class of an expanded clone, and some rows leave it out.

D gene: NA
J gene: TRBJ2-7
clone size: NA
V gene: TRBV2
CDR3 protein: CASRDEQYF
CDR3 DNA: TGTGCCAGCAGGGATGAGCAGTACTTC

D gene: NA
J gene: TRBJ2-6
clone size: NA
V gene: TRBV19
CDR3 protein: CASSIEGGRIFSGANVLTF
CDR3 DNA: TGTGCCAGTAGTATAGAAGGCGGCAGGATATTTTCTGGGGCCAACGTCCTGACTTTC

D gene: NA
J gene: TRBJ2-1
clone size: NA
V gene: TRBV29-1
CDR3 protein: CSVEDNGDEQFF
CDR3 DNA: TGCAGCGTTGAAGATAACGGGGATGAGCAGTTCTTC

D gene: TRBD2
J gene: TRBJ2-1
clone size: NA
V gene: TRBV9
CDR3 protein: CASSDPGLRFF
CDR3 DNA: TGTGCCAGCAGCGATCCGGGACTACGGTTCTTC

D gene: NA
J gene: TRBJ2-1
clone size: NA
V gene: TRBV18
CDR3 protein: CASSRPVAYNEQFF
CDR3 DNA: TGTGCCAGCTCACGGCCAGTCGCCTACAATGAGCAGTTCTTC

D gene: NA
J gene: TRBJ2-3
clone size: NA
V gene: TRBV3-1
CDR3 protein: CASSPDSRTQYF
CDR3 DNA: TGTGCCAGCAGCCCGGACTCTCGTACGCAGTATTTT

D gene: TRBD1
J gene: TRBJ2-3
clone size: NA
V gene: TRBV6-1
CDR3 protein: CASTYAGGPVTTDTQYF
CDR3 DNA: TGTGCCAGCACCTACGCAGGGGGCCCTGTTACCACAGATACGCAGTATTTT

D gene: TRBD2
J gene: TRBJ2-7
clone size: NA
V gene: TRBV4-1
CDR3 protein: CASSQDRLAAISYEQYF
CDR3 DNA: TGCGCCAGCAGCCAAGATCGGCTAGCGGCTATCTCCTACGAGCAGTACTTC

D gene: NA
J gene: TRBJ2-3
clone size: NA
V gene: TRBV20-1
CDR3 protein: CSALTSDTQYF
CDR3 DNA: TGCAGTGCCCTAACATCAGATACGCAGTATTTT

D gene: NA
J gene: TRBJ2-7
clone size: NA
V gene: TRBV5-1
CDR3 protein: CASSLEEYEQYF
CDR3 DNA: TGCGCCAGCAGCTTGGAGGAATACGAGCAGTACTTC

D gene: TRBD2
J gene: TRBJ2-7
clone size: NA
V gene: TRBV30
CDR3 protein: CAWVSGLAYEQYF
CDR3 DNA: TGTGCCTGGGTTTCAGGACTAGCCTACGAGCAGTACTTC

D gene: NA
J gene: TRBJ2-3
clone size: NA
V gene: TRBV30
CDR3 protein: CAAQRDTDTQYF
CDR3 DNA: TGTGCCGCCCAGCGAGACACAGATACGCAGTATTTT

D gene: NA
J gene: TRBJ2-2
clone size: NA
V gene: TRBV6-6
CDR3 protein: CASSYRQAGNTGELFF
CDR3 DNA: TGTGCCAGCAGTTACAGACAGGCTGGGAACACCGGGGAGCTGTTTTTT

D gene: NA
J gene: TRBJ1-2
clone size: NA
V gene: TRBV4-2
CDR3 protein: CASSQESNRPLSF
CDR3 DNA: TGTGCCAGCAGCCAAGAAAGCAACAGGCCCCTCTCCTTC

D gene: NA
J gene: TRBJ2-5
clone size: NA
V gene: TRBV18
CDR3 protein: CASSPEAGERETQYF
CDR3 DNA: TGTGCCAGCTCACCGGAGGCAGGGGAGCGGGAGACCCAGTACTTC

D gene: NA
J gene: TRBJ2-7
clone size: NA
V gene: TRBV3-1
CDR3 protein: CASSRTTYEQYF
CDR3 DNA: TGTGCCAGCAGCCGAACTACCTACGAGCAGTACTTC

D gene: TRBD1
J gene: TRBJ2-5
clone size: few
V gene: TRBV24-1
CDR3 protein: CATSEARGNGETQYF
CDR3 DNA: TGTGCCACCAGTGAAGCCAGGGGGAATGGGGAGACCCAGTACTTC

D gene: NA
J gene: TRBJ1-1
clone size: once
V gene: TRBV29-1
CDR3 protein: CSVRVGWSEAFF
CDR3 DNA: TGCAGCGTTCGGGTCGGGTGGTCTGAAGCTTTCTTT

D gene: NA
J gene: TRBJ2-3
clone size: NA
V gene: TRBV20-1
CDR3 protein: CSARRADSTDTQYF
CDR3 DNA: TGCAGTGCTAGACGTGCGGATAGCACAGATACGCAGTATTTT

D gene: TRBD1
J gene: TRBJ1-5
clone size: NA
V gene: TRBV25-1
CDR3 protein: CASSPPGTGRSQPQHF
CDR3 DNA: TGTGCCAGCAGTCCGCCCGGGACAGGGCGCAGTCAGCCCCAGCATTTT

D gene: TRBD2
J gene: TRBJ2-7
clone size: NA
V gene: TRBV3-1
CDR3 protein: CASSPRGAGEVGEQYF
CDR3 DNA: TGTGCCAGCAGCCCCCGGGGAGCGGGAGAGGTCGGGGAGCAGTACTTC

D gene: NA
J gene: TRBJ1-1
clone size: NA
V gene: TRBV3-1
CDR3 protein: CASSQRPAGINTEAFF
CDR3 DNA: TGTGCCAGCAGCCAAAGGCCGGCAGGGATCAACACTGAAGCTTTCTTT

D gene: NA
J gene: TRBJ2-2
clone size: NA
V gene: TRBV2
CDR3 protein: CASSDVPGNTGELFF
CDR3 DNA: TGTGCCAGCAGTGACGTCCCAGGGAACACCGGGGAGCTGTTTTTT

D gene: NA
J gene: TRBJ2-7
clone size: NA
V gene: TRBV6-2/TRBV6-3
CDR3 protein: CASGGYEQYF
CDR3 DNA: TGTGCCAGCGGTGGGTACGAGCAGTACTTC

D gene: NA
J gene: TRBJ2-7
clone size: NA
V gene: TRBV18
CDR3 protein: CASSPSGPHVEQYF
CDR3 DNA: TGTGCCAGCTCACCAAGCGGGCCGCACGTCGAGCAGTACTTC

D gene: NA
J gene: TRBJ2-1
clone size: NA
V gene: TRBV29-1
CDR3 protein: CSVERGRAYNEQFF
CDR3 DNA: TGCAGCGTTGAAAGGGGGAGGGCCTACAATGAGCAGTTCTTC

D gene: TRBD1
J gene: TRBJ1-5
clone size: NA
V gene: TRBV6-5
CDR3 protein: CASSLQGAGNQPQHF
CDR3 DNA: TGTGCCAGCAGTTTACAGGGGGCTGGCAATCAGCCCCAGCATTTT

D gene: TRBD2
J gene: TRBJ2-7
clone size: NA
V gene: TRBV29-1
CDR3 protein: CSVAGKASGMGEQYF
CDR3 DNA: TGCAGCGTCGCGGGGAAGGCTAGCGGGATGGGGGAGCAGTACTTC

D gene: NA
J gene: TRBJ2-1
clone size: NA
V gene: TRBV29-1
CDR3 protein: CSVAPLGVNEQFF
CDR3 DNA: TGCAGCGTTGCCCCATTGGGGGTCAATGAGCAGTTCTTC

D gene: NA
J gene: TRBJ1-2
clone size: NA
V gene: TRBV10-2
CDR3 protein: CASSESRRGYGYTF
CDR3 DNA: TGCGCCAGCAGTGAGTCCCGGAGGGGATATGGCTACACCTTC

D gene: NA
J gene: TRBJ1-1
clone size: NA
V gene: TRBV20-1
CDR3 protein: CSARDRRAFF
CDR3 DNA: TGCAGTGCTAGAGACAGGAGAGCTTTCTTT

D gene: TRBD1
J gene: TRBJ2-7
clone size: NA
V gene: TRBV28
CDR3 protein: CASSPQGVYEQYF
CDR3 DNA: TGTGCCAGCAGTCCTCAGGGGGTCTACGAGCAGTACTTC

D gene: TRBD2
J gene: TRBJ2-1
clone size: NA
V gene: TRBV7-2
CDR3 protein: CASSDRSGGPRAEQFF
CDR3 DNA: TGTGCCAGCAGCGATCGAAGCGGGGGACCGAGGGCTGAGCAGTTCTTC

D gene: NA
J gene: TRBJ1-4
clone size: NA
V gene: TRBV3-1
CDR3 protein: CASSQAAGGYEKLFF
CDR3 DNA: TGTGCCAGCAGCCAGGCCGCTGGGGGCTACGAAAAACTGTTTTTT

D gene: NA
J gene: TRBJ2-7
clone size: NA
V gene: TRBV20-1
CDR3 protein: CSARSGTSYEQYF
CDR3 DNA: TGCAGTGCCCGTTCCGGGACCTCCTACGAGCAGTACTTC

D gene: TRBD2
J gene: TRBJ2-7
clone size: NA
V gene: TRBV18
CDR3 protein: CASSPSVGTSYEQYF
CDR3 DNA: TGTGCCAGCTCACCCTCCGTAGGGACTAGCTACGAGCAGTACTTC

D gene: NA
J gene: TRBJ2-5
clone size: NA
V gene: TRBV19
CDR3 protein: CASSIVRLQGETQYF
CDR3 DNA: TGTGCCAGTAGTATTGTGAGACTTCAAGGGGAGACCCAGTACTTC

D gene: TRBD1
J gene: TRBJ2-1
clone size: few
V gene: TRBV2
CDR3 protein: CASSHRGYNEQFF
CDR3 DNA: TGTGCCAGCAGTCACAGGGGGTACAATGAGCAGTTCTTC

D gene: NA
J gene: TRBJ2-2
clone size: NA
V gene: TRBV7-9
CDR3 protein: CASSLAASGELFF
CDR3 DNA: TGTGCCAGCAGCTTAGCAGCCTCCGGGGAGCTGTTTTTT

D gene: NA
J gene: TRBJ1-5
clone size: NA
V gene: TRBV7-9
CDR3 protein: CASALTEQPQHF
CDR3 DNA: TGTGCCAGCGCATTAACAGAGCAGCCCCAGCATTTT

D gene: TRBD2
J gene: TRBJ2-7
clone size: NA
V gene: TRBV7-2
CDR3 protein: CASSPSGRSHEQYF
CDR3 DNA: TGTGCCAGCAGCCCTAGCGGGAGGAGCCACGAGCAGTACTTC

D gene: TRBD1
J gene: TRBJ1-1
clone size: NA
V gene: TRBV3-1
CDR3 protein: CASSSGQMNTEAFF
CDR3 DNA: TGTGCCAGCAGCTCGGGACAGATGAACACTGAAGCTTTCTTT

D gene: NA
J gene: TRBJ2-5
clone size: NA
V gene: TRBV30
CDR3 protein: CAWRETQYF
CDR3 DNA: TGTGCCTGGAGAGAGACCCAGTACTTC

D gene: NA
J gene: TRBJ1-2
clone size: NA
V gene: TRBV18
CDR3 protein: CASSQGQPLGYTF
CDR3 DNA: TGTGCCAGCTCACAGGGCCAGCCTCTGGGCTACACCTTC

D gene: NA
J gene: TRBJ2-3
clone size: NA
V gene: TRBV7-3
CDR3 protein: CASSSQTDTQYF
CDR3 DNA: TGTGCCAGCAGCTCCCAGACAGATACGCAGTATTTT

D gene: NA
J gene: TRBJ1-5
clone size: NA
V gene: TRBV15
CDR3 protein: CATSRDRGAGLNQPQHF
CDR3 DNA: TGTGCCACCAGCAGAGATCGAGGGGCAGGTCTCAATCAGCCCCAGCATTTT

D gene: NA
J gene: TRBJ2-5
clone size: NA
V gene: TRBV5-1
CDR3 protein: CASSLDGRTQETQYF
CDR3 DNA: TGCGCCAGCAGCTTGGACGGCAGAACTCAAGAGACCCAGTACTTC

D gene: NA
J gene: TRBJ2-1
clone size: NA
V gene: TRBV3-1
CDR3 protein: CASSQDSLGGPGFF
CDR3 DNA: TGTGCCAGCAGCCAAGATTCCCTCGGGGGCCCAGGGTTCTTC

D gene: TRBD1
J gene: TRBJ1-2
clone size: NA
V gene: TRBV7-2
CDR3 protein: CASSQQHGTAANYGYTF
CDR3 DNA: TGTGCCAGCAGCCAGCAACATGGGACAGCAGCTAACTATGGCTACACCTTC

D gene: NA
J gene: TRBJ1-3
clone size: few
V gene: TRBV13
CDR3 protein: CASERNTIYF
CDR3 DNA: TGTGCCAGCGAGAGAAACACCATATATTTT

D gene: NA
J gene: TRBJ2-5
clone size: NA
V gene: TRBV25-1
CDR3 protein: CASSIRGSETQYF
CDR3 DNA: TGTGCCAGCAGTATCAGGGGCTCTGAGACCCAGTACTTC

D gene: NA
J gene: TRBJ2-6
clone size: NA
V gene: TRBV7-3
CDR3 protein: CASSAYRATGGANVLTF
CDR3 DNA: TGTGCCAGCAGCGCATACAGGGCAACGGGAGGGGCCAACGTCCTGACTTTC

D gene: TRBD1
J gene: TRBJ2-1
clone size: NA
V gene: TRBV12-3/TRBV12-4
CDR3 protein: CASRRGPLGQFF
CDR3 DNA: TGTGCCAGCAGGAGGGGGCCCCTCGGGCAGTTCTTC

D gene: TRBD2
J gene: TRBJ2-1
clone size: NA
V gene: TRBV20-1
CDR3 protein: CSAGRTSGSSYNEQFF
CDR3 DNA: TGCAGTGCTGGGAGGACTAGCGGGAGCTCCTACAATGAGCAGTTCTTC